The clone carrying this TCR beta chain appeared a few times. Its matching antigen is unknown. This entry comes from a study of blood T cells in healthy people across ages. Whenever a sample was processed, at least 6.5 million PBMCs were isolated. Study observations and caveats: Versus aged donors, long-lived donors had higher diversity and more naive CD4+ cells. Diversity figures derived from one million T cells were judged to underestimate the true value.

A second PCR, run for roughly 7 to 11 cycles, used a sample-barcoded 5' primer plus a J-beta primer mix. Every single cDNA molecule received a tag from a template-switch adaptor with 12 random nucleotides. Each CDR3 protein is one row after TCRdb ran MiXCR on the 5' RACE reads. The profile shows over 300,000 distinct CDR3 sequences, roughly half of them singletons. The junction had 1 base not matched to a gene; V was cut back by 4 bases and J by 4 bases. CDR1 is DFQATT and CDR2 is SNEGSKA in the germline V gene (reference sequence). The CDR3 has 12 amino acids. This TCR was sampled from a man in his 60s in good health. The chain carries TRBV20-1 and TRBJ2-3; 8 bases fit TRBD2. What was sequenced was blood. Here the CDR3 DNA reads TGCAGTGCTACCGGGAGGGCAGATACGCAGTATTTT. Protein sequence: CSATGRADTQYF.